These 24 T cell receptor beta chains were all obtained from the same sample, sequenced in a study of blood T cell repertoires in COVID-19. Repertoires were generated with immunoSEQ multiplex PCR, while TCRdb's copy carries only in-frame clones and drops some. Of some 220,000 clones in the sample, 82% are singletons; the top ten hold approximately 5.2%. The sequenced material came from peripheral blood. These receptors were collected from a woman aged 65 to 85 with COVID-19, enrolled during active disease.

The genes are TRBV6-2 or TRBV6-3 and TRBJ1-4; D is unresolved. CDR3 length equals 16 residues. Looked up from germline, CDR1 is MNHEY and CDR2 is SVGEGT. The ends were cut back, 5 bases at V and 2 bases at J, with 15 bases in the middle. The CDR3 sequence is CASSQKRRSTNEKLFF. The DNA of the CDR3 is TGTGCCAGCAGTCAAAAACGGAGGAGTACTAATGAAAAACTGTTTTTT.

The rearrangement links TRBV7-2 to TRBJ2-5, with TRBD2 identical over 10 bases. V lost 5 bases and J lost 5; bases outside the gene matches: 17. CDR3 size: 18 residues. Germline V gives CDR1 SGHTA, CDR2 FQGNSA. The CDR3 DNA reads TGTGCCAGCAGCCCCCTGGGTCTAGCGGGAGAGGATGGGGAGACCCAGTACTTC. Protein sequence: CASSPLGLAGEDGETQYF.

The V gene is TRBV4-3, the J gene TRBJ2-2; 8 nucleotides match TRBD1. J gave up 6 bases and V 1 base, and 13 bases lay outside the gene matches. The CDR3 is 18 residues long. The germline gives CDR1 LGHNA, CDR2 YSLEER. CDR3 nucleotide sequence: TGCGCCAGCAGCCAAGGACAGGGGATTTTCATAGGTGCCGGGGAGCTGTTTTTT. Protein sequence: CASSQGQGIFIGAGELFF.

This clone was found a few times. J is TRBJ2-7 and V is TRBV19, with 9 bases fitting TRBD1. The ends lost 5 bases at V and 8 bases at J; junction bases unmatched: 7. Germline V CDR1 and CDR2: LNHDA, SQIVND (reference sequence). The CDR3 spans 13 residues. The CDR3: CASSPRDRDQQYF. In DNA form, the CDR3 reads TGTGCCAGTAGTCCCCGGGACAGGGACCAGCAGTACTTC.

The chain is built from TRBV3-1 (or the pseudogene TRBV3-2) and TRBJ1-5; possibly TRBD1 for D (6 bases). This CDR3 has 14 amino acids. Germline V CDR1 and CDR2: LGHDT, YNNKEL (reference sequence). Deletions cut 1 base from V and 7 bases from J, with 11 bases between. CDR3 loop: CASSQGTGHQPQHF. The DNA for the CDR3 is TGTGCCAGCAGCCAAGGTACAGGGCACCAGCCCCAGCATTTT.

This chain uses TRBV7-9 with TRBJ1-2; no clear D gene. This CDR3 spans 14 amino acids. V dropped 4 bases and J dropped 3 bases, with 12 bases sitting between them. CDR1 and CDR2 (germline): SEHNR, FQNEAQ (reference sequence). The CDR3 nucleotides are TGTGCCAGCAGCTCCAACCGGCGGGACTATGGCTACACCTTC. Residues: CASSSNRRDYGYTF.

The V gene is TRBV7-6, the J gene TRBJ2-3, with a weak D call TRBD2 (6 bases). Germline loops: CDR1 SGHVS, CDR2 FNYEAQ. With 3 bases removed from V and 0 bases from J, the gap between germline ends came to 10 bases. The length of the CDR3 is 15 residues. Here the CDR3 DNA reads TGTGCCAGCAGCTTGACGAGCGGGAGCACAGATACGCAGTATTTT. It codes for CASSLTSGSTDTQYF.

The V and J genes are TRBV18 and TRBJ1-4; no firm D call. V lost 6 bases to trimming and J lost 2 bases, with 13 bases between them. Germline-derived CDR1 and CDR2 are KGHSH and LQKENI. This CDR3 is built from 15 residues. CDR3 region: CASSRPGATNEKLFF. As DNA, the CDR3 is TGTGCCAGCTCCCGGCCGGGAGCGACTAATGAAAAACTGTTTTTT.

The chain recombines TRBV5-8 with TRBJ1-5; TRBD1 might be the D (6 bases). The CDR3 consists of 15 residues. Trimming took 0 bases from V and 15 from J, leaving 22 bases between them. The germline gives CDR1 SGHTS, CDR2 YDEGEE. The CDR3 bases are TGTGCCAGCAGCTTGGCTGGCGGGGGGGCGGTGGTGAGGCATTTT. Translated, it gives CASSLAGGGAVVRHF.

Note on this clone: A much larger clone sits a single nucleotide away, making a read error possible. Other DNA sequences in the sample encode the same CDR3. The J gene is TRBJ1-1, the V gene TRBV4-3; 8 bases are shared with TRBD1. The germline V gene has CDR1 LGHNA and CDR2 YSLEER. Trimming cost V 2 bases and J 3 bases; bases outside gene matches: 2. The CDR3 has 14 residues. Here the CDR3 reads CASSQLTGDTEAFF. The CDR3, as DNA: TGCGCCAGCAGCCAACTGACAGGGGACACTGAAGCTTTCTTT.

The V call is TRBV5-1, the J call TRBJ1-2, with 7 bases that match TRBD1. V shed 0 bases and J 4 bases; nucleotides not matched to a gene: 3. Looked up from germline, CDR1 is SGHRS and CDR2 is YFSETQ. This CDR3 region has 14 residues. CDR3: CASSLEGARYGYTF. The CDR3 nucleotides read TGCGCCAGCAGCTTGGAGGGGGCCCGCTATGGCTACACCTTC.

The chain is built from TRBV29-1 and TRBJ2-1; weak D call: TRBD1 (5 bases). Trimming shortened V by 8 bases and J by 7 bases, and 15 bases separated the two germline ends. The CDR3 is 12 amino acids. Germline loops: CDR1 SQVTM, CDR2 ANQGSEA. CDR3 sequence: CSSKRRGNEQFF. CDR3 coding DNA: TGCAGCTCTAAAAGAAGGGGAAATGAGCAGTTCTTC.

The chain combines TRBV2 with TRBJ1-5; D perhaps matches TRBD1 (6 bases). Deletions cut 1 base from V and 4 bases from J, with 11 bases between. The CDR3 consists of 15 residues. Germline CDR1 reads SNHLY; CDR2 reads FYNNEI. The CDR3 nucleotides read TGTGCCAGCAGTGAAGGGGGGCGGCTAAATCAGCCCCAGCATTTT. It encodes CASSEGGRLNQPQHF.

CDR3 DNA: TGTGCCAGCTCATCGGAGGGGGCAGCTGGAAACACCATATATTTT. Amino acid sequence: CASSSEGAAGNTIYF. The J gene is TRBJ1-3, the V gene TRBV18; 7 bases map to TRBD1. The germline CDR1 and CDR2 sequences are KGHSH and LQKENI. J lost 2 bases, V lost 5 bases, and 6 bases had no gene match. This CDR3 has 15 amino acids.

This clone was found a few times. V usage is TRBV13 and J usage is TRBJ2-7, with TRBD2 matching over 10 bases. CDR1 and CDR2 (germline): PRHDT, FYEKMQ (reference sequence). V shed 4 bases, J shed 2 bases, and the junction held 5 bases outside the gene matches. This CDR3 contains 15 residues. The CDR3 DNA follows: TGTGCCAGCAGCTACCAAGGACTAGCGGCCTACGAGCAGTACTTC. Protein sequence: CASSYQGLAAYEQYF.

This rearrangement joins TRBV5-5 to TRBJ2-7; TRBD1 matches 7 bases. V shed 4 bases and J 3 bases; nucleotides not matched to a gene: 7. Germline loops: CDR1 SGHKS, CDR2 YYEKEE (reference sequence). This CDR3 contains 14 residues. The CDR3 nucleotides read TGTGCCAGCAGCCGAGGACAGGCAGGCTACGAGCAGTACTTC. Amino acids: CASSRGQAGYEQYF.

V gene TRBV3-1 (or the pseudogene TRBV3-2) combines with J gene TRBJ2-5; 14 bases fit TRBD2. The trim removed 0 bases at V and 2 bases at J, leaving 8 bases unmatched. Germline-derived CDR1 and CDR2 are LGHDT and YNNKEL (reference sequence). The CDR3 is made up of 19 amino acids. The CDR3 here is CASSQERTSGRPVQETQYF. DNA of the CDR3: TGTGCCAGCAGCCAAGAGCGGACTAGCGGGAGGCCGGTACAAGAGACCCAGTACTTC.

The chain employs TRBV28 and TRBJ1-1, with a tentative D call TRBD1 (5 bases). V dropped 6 bases and J dropped 0 bases, with 14 bases sitting between them. The germline V gene has CDR1 MDHEN and CDR2 SYDVKM. The CDR3 totals 15 residues. For the CDR3, the DNA is TGTGCCAGCAGCCTCAGGGCCGTCATGAACACTGAAGCTTTCTTT. Its protein product is CASSLRAVMNTEAFF.

The rearrangement joins TRBV6-2 or TRBV6-3 to TRBJ1-5, with a possible D match to TRBD1 (5 bases). V dropped 4 bases and J dropped 3 bases, with 10 bases sitting between them. This CDR3 region has 14 residues. Germline CDR1 MNHEY, CDR2 SVGEGT. The CDR3 DNA is TGTGCCAGCAGTTTGGTCAGGGTCAATCAGCCCCAGCATTTT. Protein product: CASSLVRVNQPQHF.

The rearrangement joins TRBV27 to TRBJ2-7; 8 bases are a match to TRBD2. CDR1 MNHEY and CDR2 SMNVEV come from the germline V gene (reference sequence). The CDR3 runs to 13 residues. J lost 9 bases, V lost 7 bases, and 11 bases had no gene match. The CDR3 bases are TGTGCCAGCACCCCCCCGGGACTAGGGAGGCAGTACTTC. Translation: CASTPPGLGRQYF.

The rearrangement uses TRBV29-1 and TRBJ2-5; tentatively, D is TRBD2 (5 bases). This CDR3 is 14 amino acids long. Looked up from germline, CDR1 is SQVTM and CDR2 is ANQGSEA. V shed 6 bases and J shed 5 bases, with 19 bases lying between them. CDR3 sequence (DNA): TGCAGCGTCCCGTTGGGGAGTAGAACGGAGACCCAGTACTTC. Amino acids: CSVPLGSRTETQYF.

The V gene is TRBV3-1 (or the pseudogene TRBV3-2), the J gene TRBJ1-1; perhaps TRBD1 as D (6 bases). The V gene's germline CDR1 is LGHDT and CDR2 YNNKEL (reference sequence). This CDR3 comprises 14 residues. The germline V and J ends were trimmed by 1 base and 4 bases, with 10 bases remaining between them. The CDR3 sequence is CASSQVQGSTEAFF. The CDR3 coding sequence is TGTGCCAGCAGCCAAGTTCAGGGGAGCACTGAAGCTTTCTTT.

V gene TRBV28 combines with J gene TRBJ1-1, with 7 bases aligning to TRBD1. The V segment lost 5 bases and the J segment 0 bases; nucleotides outside the gene matches: 6. CDR3 length: 15 residues. Per the germline V gene, CDR1 is MDHEN and CDR2 is SYDVKM. CDR3 coding DNA: TGTGCCAGCAGTCAGAAGGGACAGATGAACACTGAAGCTTTCTTT. Its translation: CASSQKGQMNTEAFF.

J is TRBJ2-1 and V is TRBV24-1; a weak D match, TRBD2 (6 bases). The CDR3 consists of 15 residues. Trimming took 4 bases from V and 4 from J, leaving 13 bases between them. CDR1 and CDR2 (germline): KGHDR, SFDVKD. The CDR3: CATSERMTRYNEQFF. CDR3 sequence (DNA): TGTGCCACCAGTGAACGGATGACTAGATACAATGAGCAGTTCTTC.